Below are 28 T cell receptor beta chains sequenced from a single sample in a study of control samples from healthy donors and cancer patients (dated by TCRdb to 2020 to 2022). Libraries were prepared through the immunoSEQ multiplex PCR assay. TCRdb holds this immuneACCESS table with in-frame rearrangements only. Some clones are missing; in checked studies, unresolved V genes explain under half, and the rest has no known cause. This sample has roughly 220,000 clones in its table, and 85% to 95% of those were observed once. Of the sample, 1.5% falls within the top ten clones. The sample taken for sequencing was blood. All receptors derive from a man in his fifties in good health.

This chain joins TRBV7-2 and TRBJ1-5, with 8 bases that match TRBD1. CDR3 size: 14 residues. Germline assignment: CDR1 SGHTA and CDR2 FQGNSA. After removal of 6 bases from V and 6 bases from J, the junction contained 7 bases not matched to a gene. The CDR3 DNA is TGTGCCAGCAGACTTACAGGGGGGGCTCAGCCCCAGCATTTT. Encoded protein: CASRLTGGAQPQHF.

The genes are TRBV6-5 and TRBJ1-4; 7 positions match TRBD1. V shed 8 bases, J shed 2 bases, and the junction held 8 bases outside the gene matches. The germline V gene encodes CDR1 MNHEY and CDR2 SVGAGI. CDR3 length: 15 residues. The CDR3 spells CASGTAPRTNEKLFF. CDR3 sequence (DNA): TGTGCCAGCGGGACAGCGCCGAGGACTAATGAAAAACTGTTTTTT.

This clone was seen only a few times. The CDR3 protein is CASSESWGANEQFF. As DNA, the CDR3 is TGTGCCAGCAGTGAAAGTTGGGGAGCCAATGAGCAGTTCTTC. The chain combines TRBV2 with TRBJ2-1, with TRBD2 as a possible D gene (5 bases). The germline gives CDR1 SNHLY, CDR2 FYNNEI. Trimming removed 2 bases at V and 6 bases at J, with 11 bases between. The CDR3 runs 14 residues.

Points on this clone: The same CDR3 arises from other DNA sequences in this sample as well. The V and J genes are TRBV7-3 and TRBJ2-2, with D perhaps being TRBD1 or TRBD2 (5 bases each). This CDR3 is 13 amino acids long. The V gene's germline CDR1 is SGHTA and CDR2 FQGTGA. Trimming removed 3 bases at V and 6 bases at J, with 8 bases between. The CDR3 nucleotides are TGTGCCAGCAGCTTTGGGGGTCCCGGGGAGCTGTTTTTT. Translating it yields CASSFGGPGELFF. Variable domain in full (rest from reference TRBV7-3 and TRBJ2-2): GAGVSQTPSNKVTEKGKYVELRCDPISGHTALYWYRQSLGQGPEFLIYFQGTGAADDSGLPNDRFFAVRPEGSVSTLKIQRTERGDSAVYLCASSFGGPGELFFGEGSRLTVL.

The CDR3 DNA is TGTGCCTGGACCCCCGGGCTCCCCTCCTACAATGAGCAGTTCTTC. Protein sequence: CAWTPGLPSYNEQFF. The rearrangement uses TRBV30 and TRBJ2-1; D is unresolved. The V gene lost 4 bases and the J gene lost 0 bases, with 13 bases spanning the gap. There are 15 residues in the CDR3. CDR1 is GTSNPN and CDR2 is SVGIG in the germline V gene (reference sequence).

The chain is built from TRBV7-9 and TRBJ1-4, with D tentatively TRBD1 (6 bases). Germline assignment: CDR1 SEHNR and CDR2 FQNEAQ (reference sequence). There are 15 residues in the CDR3. Trimming pared 5 bases from V and 4 bases from J, leaving 14 bases between. The CDR3 is CASSAGTTFNEKLFF. The CDR3 DNA reads TGTGCCAGCAGCGCCGGGACAACCTTTAATGAAAAACTGTTTTTT.

The CDR3 DNA sequence: TGTGCCTGGAGCCTTGGAGAGCCCCAGCATTTT. It encodes CAWSLGEPQHF. The chain is built from TRBV30 and TRBJ1-5; no clear D gene. The germline V and J ends were trimmed by 3 bases and 8 bases, with 8 bases remaining between them. This CDR3 contains 11 residues. Germline values: CDR1 GTSNPN, CDR2 SVGIG (reference sequence).

This sequence joins TRBV7-9 and TRBJ2-3; D could derive from TRBD1 or TRBD2 (5 bases each). Trimming pared 5 bases from V and 8 bases from J, leaving 17 bases between. Germline V lookup: CDR1 SEHNR, CDR2 FQNEAQ (reference sequence). The CDR3 is 14 amino acids. Here the CDR3 DNA reads TGTGCCAGCAGCCCCCGGGACGCTCCGCGTACGCAGTATTTT. Translated: CASSPRDAPRTQYF.

The chain joins TRBV4-1 to TRBJ2-3; D may correspond to TRBD1 or TRBD2 (5 bases each). Germline V CDR1 and CDR2: MGHRA, YSYEKL. The CDR3 loop spans 14 amino acids. V was clipped by 4 bases and J by 6 bases, with 14 bases between them. CDR3 nucleotides: TGCGCCAGCAGCCCCTTAGGGACCCCCGATACGCAGTATTTT. Protein: CASSPLGTPDTQYF.

V is TRBV25-1 and J is TRBJ1-2; D uncertain. The CDR3 is 12 residues long. Trimming removed 3 bases at V and 1 base at J, with 3 bases between. Germline CDR1 reads MGHDK; CDR2 reads SYGVNS. The CDR3 is CASSDSNYGYTF. The DNA for the CDR3 is TGTGCCAGCAGTGACAGTAACTATGGCTACACCTTC.

CDR3 nucleotide sequence: TGTGCCAGCAGCTTGGCCGCGATAGGGCGGAGGGAGACCCAGTACTTC. It specifies CASSLAAIGRRETQYF. The chain employs TRBV5-6 and TRBJ2-5; D may be TRBD2 (5 bases). The V gene's germline CDR1 is SGHDT and CDR2 YYEEEE. Trimming pared 0 bases from V and 5 bases from J, leaving 17 bases between. The CDR3 has 16 residues.

CDR3 protein: CASSLEETGALTSGNTIYF. The CDR3 DNA sequence: TGCGCCAGCAGCTTGGAAGAGACAGGGGCCCTTACCTCTGGAAACACCATATATTTT. The chain is built from TRBV5-1 and TRBJ1-3; 8 nucleotides match TRBD1. V shed 0 bases and J 0 bases; nucleotides not matched to a gene: 11. The CDR3 consists of 19 residues. CDR1 is SGHRS and CDR2 is YFSETQ in the germline V gene. The full variable domain, in which reference TRBV5-1 and TRBJ1-3 provide the parts outside the CDR3, is KAGVTQTPRYLIKTRGQQVTLSCSPISGHRSVSWYQQTPGQGLQFLFEYFSETQRNKGNFPGRFSGRQFSNSRSEMNVSTLELGDSALYLCASSLEETGALTSGNTIYFGEGSWLTVV.

The chain combines TRBV4-3 with TRBJ2-2, with TRBD2 as a possible D gene (5 bases). The CDR3 loop spans 18 amino acids. Germline V CDR1 and CDR2: LGHNA, YSLEER. V dropped 0 bases and J dropped 3 bases, with 17 bases sitting between them. CDR3 region: CASSQEVATPRDTGELFF. The CDR3, as DNA: TGCGCCAGCAGCCAAGAGGTCGCGACCCCGAGGGACACCGGGGAGCTGTTTTTT.

The chain couples TRBV6-1 to TRBJ2-2; D is ambiguous. CDR1 and CDR2 (germline): MNHNS, SASEGT. Deletions cut 1 base from V and 4 bases from J, with 10 bases between. The CDR3 loop spans 15 amino acids. CDR3 bases: TGTGCCAGCAGTGAAGGGCTCACCATCACCGGGGAGCTGTTTTTT. This codes for CASSEGLTITGELFF.

V and J are TRBV7-2 and TRBJ2-3, with 12 positions matching TRBD2. J lost 1 base, V lost 5 bases, and 7 bases had no gene match. The CDR3 spans 17 residues. Germline CDR1 SGHTA, CDR2 FQGNSA. CDR3 residues: CASSPGTSGPGTDTQYF. CDR3 sequence (DNA): TGTGCCAGCAGCCCCGGGACTAGCGGGCCTGGCACAGATACGCAGTATTTT.

The chain has TRBV6-6 and TRBJ2-3; TRBD1 or TRBD2 may be the D gene (6 bases each). This CDR3 spans 16 amino acids. V lost 1 base, J lost 7 bases, and 18 bases lay in between. Germline assignment: CDR1 MNHNY and CDR2 SVGAGI (reference sequence). CDR3 in amino acids: CASSYFLRGRPNTQYF. Here the CDR3 DNA reads TGTGCCAGCAGTTACTTCCTCCGGGGGCGACCGAATACGCAGTATTTT.

This clone is a singleton in its sample. This sequence joins TRBV6-5 and TRBJ1-3; 10 positions match TRBD1. With 0 bases clipped from V and 6 bases from J, the junction kept 5 bases outside the gene matches. The CDR3 totals 16 residues. Germline V gives CDR1 MNHEY, CDR2 SVGAGI. The CDR3 spells CASSYSGTGAENTIYF. CDR3 in DNA: TGTGCCAGCAGTTACTCGGGGACAGGGGCGGAAAACACCATATATTTT.

This sequence joins TRBV19 and TRBJ1-2, with TRBD1 matching over 10 bases. Germline loops: CDR1 LNHDA, CDR2 SQIVND (reference sequence). J gave up 12 bases and V 5 bases, and 15 bases lay outside the gene matches. The CDR3 totals 15 residues. The CDR3 DNA follows: TGTGCCAGTAGTGTTTACCTAGTTGGACAGGGGGTAAACACCTTC. This encodes CASSVYLVGQGVNTF.

The chain joins TRBV7-2 to TRBJ2-7; D possibly corresponds to TRBD1 (6 bases). V lost 2 bases and J lost 3, with 23 bases in between. The CDR3 length is 18 residues. CDR1 and CDR2 (germline): SGHTA, FQGNSA. The CDR3 here is CASSLPGHLPNQVYEQYF. Here the CDR3 DNA reads TGTGCCAGCAGCTTACCGGGACACCTACCAAATCAAGTCTACGAGCAGTACTTC.

The chain links TRBV7-2 to TRBJ1-1; D may be TRBD1 (5 bases). Germline CDR1 reads SGHTA; CDR2 reads FQGNSA. The V and J ends lost 5 bases and 3 bases respectively, with 10 bases between them. This CDR3 is 13 amino acids long. This chain's CDR3 is CASSLPRDTEAFF. DNA for the CDR3: TGTGCCAGCAGCCTTCCCAGGGACACTGAAGCTTTCTTT.

The gene calls are TRBV3-1 (or the pseudogene TRBV3-2) and TRBJ1-1; 7 bases align to TRBD1. In germline, CDR1 is LGHDT, CDR2 YNNKEL (reference sequence). The CDR3 runs to 15 residues. The ends lost 3 bases at V and 0 bases at J; junction bases unmatched: 4. The CDR3 loop is CASSQAGGMNTEAFF. The CDR3 nucleotides are TGTGCCAGCAGCCAGGCAGGGGGGATGAACACTGAAGCTTTCTTT.

The chain joins TRBV5-1 to TRBJ2-5, with D possibly being TRBD1 or TRBD2 (6 bases each). Germline V gives CDR1 SGHRS, CDR2 YFSETQ. Trimming cost V 5 bases and J 5 bases, with 16 bases left between them. The CDR3 length is 14 residues. The CDR3 spells CASRLGGPGETQYF. The CDR3 DNA follows: TGCGCCAGCAGGTTAGGGGGGCCGGGGGAGACCCAGTACTTC.

J is TRBJ1-3 and V is TRBV5-1; unclear D gene. Germline CDR1 and CDR2: SGHRS and YFSETQ. CDR3 length: 15 amino acids. V was pared by 3 bases and J by 0 bases, with 10 bases between. Here the CDR3 reads CASSSGSGSGNTIYF. The CDR3 bases are TGCGCCAGCAGCTCGGGTTCGGGCTCTGGAAACACCATATATTTT.

The gene calls are TRBV30 and TRBJ1-3, with 7 bases aligning to TRBD1. V lost 5 bases to trimming and J lost 4 bases; unmatched junction nucleotides: 8. This CDR3 is 14 amino acids long. The germline V gene has CDR1 GTSNPN and CDR2 SVGIG (reference sequence). The CDR3, as DNA: TGTGCCTGGGCCGTAACAGGGGTAGGAAACACCATATATTTT. It codes for CAWAVTGVGNTIYF.

V and J are TRBV6-5 and TRBJ1-6, with unresolved D. This CDR3 region has 15 residues. Per germline, CDR1 MNHEY and CDR2 SVGAGI. V shed 5 bases and J shed 5 bases, with 13 bases lying between them. In nucleotides, the CDR3 is TGTGCCAGCAGTCGAGCGACAAGAAATAATTCACCCCTCCACTTT. It translates to CASSRATRNNSPLHF.

This chain connects TRBV19 to TRBJ2-2, with D perhaps TRBD1 or TRBD2 (5 bases each). From germline, CDR1 is LNHDA and CDR2 SQIVND (reference sequence). The CDR3 sequence is 17 residues long. Trimming removed 5 bases at V and 1 base at J, with 17 bases between. The chain's CDR3 is CASSPSRGDRNTGELFF. The CDR3 coding sequence is TGTGCCAGTAGTCCATCCCGAGGGGACCGGAACACCGGGGAGCTGTTTTTT.

This clone occurred once. The chain links TRBV20-1 to TRBJ2-3; 7 nucleotides agree with TRBD1. Germline CDR1 DFQATT, CDR2 SNEGSKA (reference sequence). V gave up 3 bases and J gave up 4 bases; unmatched junction bases: 1. This CDR3 contains 12 residues. DNA of the CDR3: TGCAGTGCTAGTCAGGGGGCAGATACGCAGTATTTT. Amino acids: CSASQGADTQYF.

This clone is a singleton in its sample. The chain combines TRBV5-1 with TRBJ1-1; D is uncertain. CDR1 SGHRS and CDR2 YFSETQ come from the germline V gene. The CDR3 has 13 amino acids. The V end was cut by 4 bases, the J end by 3 bases, with 10 bases between. CDR3 loop: CASSPERYTEAFF. Here the CDR3 DNA reads TGCGCCAGCAGCCCGGAGAGATACACTGAAGCTTTCTTT.